The entry below gives a single TCR beta chain sequence along with its context. Antigen unknown. CDR3 size: 13 residues. CDR1 and CDR2 (germline): SGHRS, YFSETQ. V shed 4 bases and J shed 4 bases, with 12 bases lying between them. This entry belongs to a study of persistence of HIV-infected CD4 T cells. Looking at the study overall: Median time on suppressive ART was 8 years. Study findings and constraints: Antigen-responding cells were enriched for degenerate expanded CDR3beta sequences.

An overlapping HIV-1 Gag peptide pool stimulated these cells at about 0.9 ug/peptide/mL. Sorted nonresponding memory CD4+ T cells were CD40L-negative, CD69-negative, CD45RO-high. Adults with HIV-1 started suppressive ART while chronically infected. CD8+ T cells were removed from PBMCs prior to stimulation. The immunoSEQ assay was version 4, run in survey mode. Sequencing used immunoSEQ multiplex PCR; TCRdb keeps in-frame clones, though not all of them. Of around 35,000 clones in the sample, 82% were seen once. This TCR came from an adult with HIV. The donor label of this sample is uncertain. The sequencing here drew on cultured CD4+ T cells from PBMCs, taken from a patient who received antiretroviral therapy. V gene TRBV5-1 combines with J gene TRBJ2-7; D is possibly TRBD1 (6 bases). Here the CDR3 DNA reads TGCGCCAGCAGCCCGCTTACAGGGTACGAGCAGTACTTC. Residues: CASSPLTGYEQYF.